Below, 18 T cell receptor beta chains from the same sample are listed, as sequenced in a study of neurological immune-mediated disorders. Each CDR3 protein is one row after TCRdb ran MiXCR on the 5' RACE reads. The sample consists of fewer than 90,000 distinct CDR3 sequences, about a tenth of them appearing once. The specimen sequenced was PBMCs. Source of these receptors: a man aged 35 to 55 in good health.

The sample holds many counts of this clonotype. V usage is TRBV7-9 and J usage is TRBJ2-1; D perhaps matches TRBD1 (6 bases). The CDR3 contains 16 residues. The V gene's germline CDR1 is SEHNR and CDR2 FQNEAQ (reference sequence). Trimming stripped 5 bases from V and 4 bases from J, with 18 bases between. This CDR3 reads CASSKGQGREYNEQFF. The CDR3 DNA is TGTGCCAGCAGCAAAGGCCAGGGGAGAGAGTACAATGAGCAGTTCTTC.

In its sample, this clonotype was seen many times. The rearrangement links TRBV21-1 to TRBJ2-7; no check of the table's D call, TRBD1, against the DNA was made. TRBV21-1 is given as a pseudogene. CDR3 length: 15 residues. The CDR3 reads CASSVRQGGGYEQYF. CDR3 bases: TGTGCCAGCAGCGTTCGACAGGGGGGAGGCTACGAGCAGTACTTC.

In its sample, this clonotype was seen many times. This rearrangement joins TRBV29-1 to TRBJ2-7, with D possibly matching TRBD2 (7 bases). The CDR3 contains 13 residues. Trimming removed 5 bases from V and 3 bases from J, with 14 bases in between. Germline lookup yields CDR1 SQVTM and CDR2 ANQGSEA. The chain's CDR3 is CSVRGGESYEQYF. CDR3 coding DNA: TGCAGCGTTAGGGGGGGGGAGAGCTACGAGCAGTACTTC.

At least ten counts were recorded for this clonotype. This chain connects TRBV24-1 to TRBJ1-2; 9 nucleotides line up with TRBD1. Per the germline V gene, CDR1 is KGHDR and CDR2 is SFDVKD. This CDR3 has 15 amino acids. The V and J ends lost 4 bases and 3 bases, in that order; junction bases with no gene match: 5. The CDR3 protein is CATSDPGQGDYGYTF. CDR3 in DNA: TGTGCCACCAGTGACCCGGGACAGGGTGACTATGGCTACACCTTC.

This clonotype was seen ten or more times. The rearrangement joins TRBV5-1 to TRBJ2-3; TRBD2 aligns across 8 bases. The CDR3 has 15 residues. Germline lookup yields CDR1 SGHRS and CDR2 YFSETQ. The ends lost 5 bases at V and 1 base at J; junction bases unmatched: 6. The CDR3 nucleotides read TGCGCCAGCAGACCCCAAGCGGGAGGCACAGATACGCAGTATTTT. Encoded protein: CASRPQAGGTDTQYF. The entire variable domain, with the rest obtained from reference TRBV5-1 and TRBJ2-3, is as follows: KAGVTQTPRYLIKTRGQQVTLSCSPISGHRSVSWYQQTPGQGLQFLFEYFSETQRNKGNFPGRFSGRQFSNSRSEMNVSTLELGDSALYLCASRPQAGGTDTQYFGPGTRLTVL.

Remarks on this clonotype: The germline gene is not matched at one end of the junction; a read error may be the cause. CDR3 DNA: TGTGTCAGCAGTGAACGACAGGGGACGATTGAGGAGCAGTACTTC. Translated: CVSSERQGTIEEQYF. The V and J genes are TRBV6-5 and TRBJ2-7, with TRBD1 identical over 8 bases. Germline V gene sequence: CDR1 MNHEY, CDR2 SVGAGI. This CDR3 spans 15 amino acids.

This clonotype was recorded at least ten times. V and J are TRBV7-2 and TRBJ2-7, with 7 nucleotides matching TRBD1. Germline V lookup: CDR1 SGHTA, CDR2 FQGNSA. This CDR3 spans 15 amino acids. Germline trimming cut 5 bases from V and 5 bases from J; bases unmatched to any gene: 12. CDR3 residues: CASSETGVIPHEQYF. The DNA of the CDR3 is TGTGCCAGCAGCGAAACAGGGGTCATCCCACACGAGCAGTACTTC.

This clonotype was picked up a small number of times. V gene TRBV5-5 combines with J gene TRBJ2-1; 8 bases match TRBD1. Germline loops: CDR1 SGHKS, CDR2 YYEKEE (reference sequence). V was clipped by 2 bases and J by 7 bases; unmatched bases: 5. This CDR3 has 14 amino acids. The CDR3 is CASSFQGAMNEQFF. CDR3 nucleotides: TGTGCCAGCAGCTTTCAGGGGGCAATGAATGAGCAGTTCTTC.

There are many counts of this clonotype. V and J are TRBV5-1 and TRBJ2-1; D might be TRBD2 (6 bases). There are 16 residues in the CDR3. Trimming stripped 4 bases from V and 6 bases from J, with 20 bases between. Germline V gene sequence: CDR1 SGHRS, CDR2 YFSETQ. DNA of the CDR3: TGCGCCAGCAGCCCCATTGCTAGCGATTACGCCAATGAGCAGTTCTTC. Encoded protein: CASSPIASDYANEQFF.

This clonotype was counted at least ten times. This chain joins TRBV18 and TRBJ1-2; 8 positions agree with TRBD1. V lost 0 bases, J lost 7 bases, and 7 bases stayed unmatched. The CDR3 is 15 residues long. Germline V gene sequence: CDR1 KGHSH, CDR2 LQKENI. The CDR3 protein is CASSPPYGQGSGYTF. Here the CDR3 DNA reads TGTGCCAGCTCACCACCGTACGGACAGGGCAGTGGCTACACCTTC.

This clonotype was found a few times. The chain links TRBV12-3 or TRBV12-4 to TRBJ1-5; TRBD1 is a possible D gene (5 bases). Trimming left V 9 bases short and J 4 bases short, with 10 bases between. The CDR3 extends over 12 amino acids. CDR3 protein: CASQGSNQPQHF. The DNA for the CDR3 is TGTGCCAGTCAGGGTTCAAATCAGCCCCAGCATTTT.

This clonotype was counted many times. The rearrangement links TRBV5-1 to TRBJ1-1; D might be TRBD1 (6 bases). V shed 7 bases and J shed 1 base, with 14 bases lying between them. This CDR3 is built from 14 residues. Germline CDR1 is SGHRS and CDR2 is YFSETQ. CDR3 in DNA: TGCGCCAGCCCAGGGGACATCGGGAACACTGAAGCTTTCTTT. Its protein product is CASPGDIGNTEAFF.

This clonotype occurred many times. The V and J genes are TRBV27 and TRBJ1-1; a weak D match, TRBD1 (5 bases). This CDR3 has 14 residues. Germline V gene data show CDR1 as MNHEY and CDR2 as SMNVEV (reference sequence). The V gene lost 5 bases and the J gene lost 4 bases, with 14 bases spanning the gap. The CDR3 region is CASSRGGSTTEAFF. DNA for the CDR3: TGTGCCAGCAGTCGGGGGGGATCGACCACTGAAGCTTTCTTT.

This chain uses TRBV7-9 with TRBJ1-2; no firm D call. V was pared by 0 bases and J by 2 bases, with 7 bases between. CDR1 is SEHNR and CDR2 is FQNEAQ in the germline V gene (reference sequence). CDR3 size: 14 residues. Here the CDR3 DNA reads TGTGCCAGCAGCTTAGCCGGCCCGAACTATGGCTACACCTTC. Amino acid sequence: CASSLAGPNYGYTF.

Ten or more counts support this clonotype. The genes are TRBV3-1 and TRBJ2-5, with TRBD2 matching 8 bases. Germline V gene sequence: CDR1 LGHDT, CDR2 YNNKEL (reference sequence). The length of the CDR3 is 16 residues. The J segment lost 5 bases and the V segment lost 0 bases, leaving 8 bases of the junction unmatched. CDR3 coding DNA: TGTGCCAGCAGCCAAGATGTGGGGAGACTAGCGGAGACCCAGTACTTC. Translation gives CASSQDVGRLAETQYF.

This clonotype was counted ten times or more. This chain joins TRBV7-9 and TRBJ2-4; 7 bases align to TRBD1. Germline V gene lookup returns CDR1 SEHNR and CDR2 FQNEAQ (reference sequence). V was pared by 7 bases and J by 0 bases, with 6 bases of the junction left unmatched. The CDR3 is 15 residues long. Here the CDR3 reads CASTGDSVAKNIQYF. The CDR3 nucleotides are TGTGCCAGCACAGGGGACAGCGTAGCCAAAAACATTCAGTACTTC.

This clonotype was seen many times. V gene TRBV24-1 combines with J gene TRBJ1-1; 9 bases are a match to TRBD1. J was trimmed by 4 bases and V by 3 bases; bases with no gene match: 5. The germline V gene encodes CDR1 KGHDR and CDR2 SFDVKD. CDR3 length equals 15 residues. Written as DNA, the CDR3 is TGTGCCACCAGTGATGGGACAGGGCGGCCCACTGAAGCTTTCTTT. Protein product: CATSDGTGRPTEAFF.

V and J are TRBV7-9 and TRBJ1-6; D remains unclear. Trimming pared 2 bases from V and 7 bases from J, leaving 9 bases between. CDR1 is SEHNR, CDR2 FQNEAQ, per germline (reference sequence). This CDR3 is 14 amino acids long. Written as DNA, the CDR3 is TGTGCCAGCAGCTTAATCACAGTAAATTCACCCCTCCACTTT. Protein: CASSLITVNSPLHF.